The present T cell receptor beta chain was sequenced within a study of CD8 T cells in ankylosing spondylitis (dated by TCRdb to about 2017). The study in broad terms: The study profiled T cell receptor beta repertoires in healthy donors and ankylosing spondylitis patients to find disease-linked TCR variants. The full study cohort was made up of about 25 ankylosing spondylitis patients and roughly 100 healthy donors. Peripheral blood samples were taken, and synovial fluid was additionally collected from ankylosing spondylitis patients. What the work shows at the level of the full study, not this receptor alone: A TCR beta motif made up of eight highly homologous amino acid variants appeared to be characteristic of blood from ankylosing spondylitis patients. According to the report, matched synovial fluid samples from ankylosing spondylitis patients were significantly enriched for the disease-linked clones. Some motif variants were previously reported in synovial fluid and blood of reactive arthritis patients, suggesting common disease-initiation mechanisms. A CD8+ phenotype was shown by the disease-linked clones, which were found at relatively low frequencies in peripheral blood.

In this sample, this clonotype turned up many times. This clone's antigen is unknown. Qualities for individual bases were not recorded, and no much larger clone is one base off. Sequencing instrument: Illumina HiSeq 2500. TCR beta libraries were prepared by quantitative 5'-RACE with molecular barcodes. In the original analysis: A new computational method, built on a probabilistic model of VDJ rearrangement, was used to identify disease-linked TCR variants. TCRdb reanalyzed the raw reads on its own, using fastp at Q25 for trimming and MiXCR for clone calling, and kept in-frame beta chains. Identical CDR3 protein sequences are pooled into one entry, listed with their most common genes and DNA. For this entry, the V and J calls and clone size follow TCRdb and not the study's own pipeline. The sample table records about 35,000 distinct CDR3 sequences; 10% of these occur just once. The ten largest account for roughly 16% of the sample.

CDR1 is given as DFQATT and CDR2 as SNEGSKA, both from the germline V gene (reference sequence). V is clipped by 1 base and J by 7 bases, and the sequence between their germline boundaries is 16 bases long. The CDR3 sequence holds 14 residues, the cysteine and phenylalanine included. Only the CDR3 DNA stays, 42 bases, in frame from base 1. This clonotype was sampled from a male donor with ankylosing spondylitis or in good health (not recorded which). The chain employs TRBV20-1 and TRBJ2-5, with the D gene call left open. The material sequenced was blood, either unsorted or a sorted T cell fraction (not recorded which). The encoded CDR3 is CSARGEIQAGTQYF. The DNA sequence reads TGCAGTGCTAGAGGCGAGATTCAAGCCGGGACCCAGTACTTC.